The 19 T cell receptor beta chains listed next were all sequenced from one sample in a study of shared clonotypes between healthy human individuals (dated by TCRdb to about 2020). For the CD8 naive samples, CD45RO-negative cells were positively selected for CCR7, yielding a CD45RA+CCR7+ population from which TemRA cells were excluded. The library was built by means of the immunoSEQ multiplex PCR assay. The clones in this table, taken by TCRdb from immuneACCESS, are in-frame only. Not every clone is retained; where verified, under half of the shortfall comes from an unresolved V gene, and the cause of the rest is unknown. This sample comprises about 2 million clones, approximately 94% of them detected only once. The ten largest clones add up to around 1% of the sample. What was sequenced was naive CD8+ T cells sorted from blood. The cell subset or site label for this specimen denotes: CD45RA+CCR7+. These receptors were taken from a man aged 18 to 30 in good health.

The chain employs TRBV21-1 and TRBJ1-2. TRBV21-1 is tagged as a pseudogene. The CDR3 loop spans 19 amino acids. This CDR3 reads CASSAGYRETSSLYYGYTF. In DNA, the CDR3 is TGTGCCAGCAGCGCAGGATACCGGGAGACATCCTCCCTTTACTATGGCTACACCTTC.

This clone has just a few counts. This same CDR3 is encoded by further DNA sequences in the sample. The rearrangement joins TRBV28 to TRBJ2-7; D is ambiguous. The CDR3 runs 10 residues. Germline-derived CDR1 and CDR2 are MDHEN and SYDVKM. V was trimmed by 3 bases and J by 5 bases, leaving 2 bases between them. As DNA, the CDR3 is TGTGCCAGCAGTTTCAACGAGCAGTACTTC. Encoded protein: CASSFNEQYF.

This chain links TRBV29-1 with TRBJ2-7, with a possible D match to TRBD2 (5 bases). The ends were cut back, 7 bases at V and 0 bases at J, with 16 bases in the middle. The CDR3 totals 14 residues. Germline V lookup: CDR1 SQVTM, CDR2 ANQGSEA. The CDR3 region has the DNA TGCAGCGCCATAGACTACAACGTCTCCTACGAGCAGTACTTC. This translates into CSAIDYNVSYEQYF.

The chain is built from TRBV9 and TRBJ2-3; 14 nucleotides agree with TRBD2. With 4 bases clipped from V and 0 bases from J, the junction kept 1 base outside the gene matches. Germline CDR1 SGDLS, CDR2 YYNGEE. This CDR3 spans 16 amino acids. The CDR3 sequence: CASSRLAGGSTDTQYF. The CDR3 bases are TGTGCCAGCAGCCGACTAGCGGGAGGGAGCACAGATACGCAGTATTTT. The full variable domain, with the rest looked up from reference TRBV9 and TRBJ2-3, is DSGVTQTPKHLITATGQRVTLRCSPRSGDLSVYWYQQSLDQGLQFLIQYYNGEERAKGNILERFSAQQFPDLHSELNLSSLELGDSALYFCASSRLAGGSTDTQYFGPGTRLTVL.

The table lists this clone with a count of one. The V and J genes are TRBV6-5 and TRBJ2-5, with 10 bases aligning to TRBD2. From germline, CDR1 is MNHEY and CDR2 SVGAGI. Losses at the gene ends were 0 bases for V and 5 bases for J; bases not matched to a gene: 6. The CDR3 has 16 amino acids. Written as DNA, the CDR3 is TGTGCCAGCAGTTACTCGGAGCTAGCGGGAGTGGAGACCCAGTACTTC. It translates to CASSYSELAGVETQYF.

CDR3 in amino acids: CASSLSTNFLAKNIQYF. The CDR3 coding sequence is TGTGCCAGCAGCTTGTCTACCAACTTTCTAGCCAAAAACATTCAGTACTTC. The gene calls are TRBV5-8 and TRBJ2-4; D uncertain. This CDR3 contains 17 residues. The V end was cut by 1 base, the J end by 0 bases, with 14 bases between. Germline V gene lookup returns CDR1 SGHTS and CDR2 YDEGEE.

The J gene is TRBJ2-7, the V gene TRBV11-2; no clear D. The germline gives CDR1 SGHAT, CDR2 FQNNGV. V was clipped by 0 bases and J by 4 bases, with 7 bases between them. The CDR3 runs 13 residues. The CDR3 sequence is CASSLDFQYEQYF. CDR3 bases: TGTGCCAGCAGCTTAGATTTCCAGTACGAGCAGTACTTC.

This clone was observed a single time. The chain uses TRBV7-9 and TRBJ2-1, with D perhaps matching TRBD2 (5 bases). The CDR3 is made up of 16 amino acids. V was trimmed by 5 bases and J by 0 bases, leaving 14 bases between them. CDR1 and CDR2 from the germline V gene are SEHNR and FQNEAQ (reference sequence). This CDR3 is CASSNNGKSSYNEQFF. In DNA, the CDR3 is TGTGCCAGCAGCAACAACGGGAAGAGCTCCTACAATGAGCAGTTCTTC.

Worth noting for this clone: Other nucleotide sequences in the sample specify the same CDR3. This chain links TRBV5-6 with TRBJ2-7; D possibly corresponds to TRBD2 (6 bases). Germline V CDR1 and CDR2: SGHDT, YYEEEE. V lost 4 bases and J 2 bases, leaving 13 bases between the germline ends. The CDR3 covers 14 residues. In DNA form, the CDR3 reads TGTGCCAGCAGCCCCCCGGCGGGGCCCTACGAGCAGTACTTC. Protein: CASSPPAGPYEQYF.

This clone has ten or more counts. In the same sample, other DNA sequences code for this CDR3. The V and J genes are TRBV13 and TRBJ2-2; D uncertain. V shed 1 base and J shed 2 bases, with 2 bases lying between them. From germline, CDR1 is PRHDT and CDR2 FYEKMQ (reference sequence). The CDR3 is 13 residues long. The CDR3 DNA reads as TGTGCCAGCAGCTTAGCCAACACCGGGGAGCTGTTTTTT. Translated, it gives CASSLANTGELFF.

About this clone itself: One junction end disagrees with the germline gene, perhaps due to a read error. The chain couples TRBV7-7 to TRBJ2-1; perhaps TRBD2 as D (5 bases). Germline CDR1 is SSHAT and CDR2 is FNYEAQ (reference sequence). The CDR3 length is 15 residues. CDR3 amino acids: CASSLRASSYNEQFF. CDR3 nucleotides: TGTGCTAGCAGCTTGCGGGCTAGCTCCTACAATGAGCAGTTCTTC.

The gene calls are TRBV27 and TRBJ2-1; 7 nucleotides line up with TRBD1. The CDR3 has 15 residues. Germline CDR1 MNHEY, CDR2 SMNVEV (reference sequence). The V and J ends lost 5 bases and 2 bases, in that order; junction bases with no gene match: 6. In DNA form, the CDR3 reads TGTGCCAGCAGTCCTCAGACAGGGACCTACAATGAGCAGTTCTTC. This encodes CASSPQTGTYNEQFF.

The rearrangement uses TRBV11-2 and TRBJ2-7, with D uncertain. The CDR3 consists of 12 residues. Trimming took 5 bases from V and 0 from J, leaving 5 bases between them. Germline V gene lookup returns CDR1 SGHAT and CDR2 FQNNGV. CDR3 sequence: CASSILSYEQYF. CDR3 nucleotide sequence: TGTGCCAGCAGCATACTCTCCTACGAGCAGTACTTC.

J is TRBJ2-7 and V is TRBV13, with a possible D match to TRBD1 (6 bases). The germline V and J ends were trimmed by 2 bases and 0 bases, with 11 bases remaining between them. Germline CDR1 reads PRHDT; CDR2 reads FYEKMQ (reference sequence). This CDR3 has 15 amino acids. The CDR3 here is CASSLHGTSSYEQYF. The CDR3 DNA reads TGTGCCAGCAGCTTACACGGGACAAGCTCCTACGAGCAGTACTTC.

This clone has a handful of counts. V usage is TRBV6-6 and J usage is TRBJ2-7; TRBD2 is a possible D gene (6 bases). The germline V and J ends were trimmed by 6 bases and 1 base, with 10 bases remaining between them. Germline lookup yields CDR1 MNHNY and CDR2 SVGAGI (reference sequence). The CDR3 runs 13 residues. CDR3 protein: CASRSSESYEQYF. CDR3 DNA sequence: TGTGCCAGCAGGTCTAGCGAGTCCTACGAGCAGTACTTC.

This sequence joins TRBV5-6 and TRBJ1-3, with D possibly TRBD1 on 5 matching bases. The CDR3 is made up of 16 amino acids. Germline V gene lookup returns CDR1 SGHDT and CDR2 YYEEEE. The germline V and J ends were trimmed by 4 bases and 4 bases, with 18 bases remaining between them. CDR3 sequence (DNA): TGTGCCAGCAGCCACTCAACAGGCGCAAACGGAAACACCATATATTTT. It specifies CASSHSTGANGNTIYF.

The sample holds one count of this clone. Other DNA sequences in this specimen translate into the identical CDR3. The chain employs TRBV30 and TRBJ1-2, with D hard to call. The ends were cut back, 1 base at V and 2 bases at J, with 5 bases in the middle. The CDR3 contains 12 residues. The germline V gene has CDR1 GTSNPN and CDR2 SVGIG (reference sequence). The CDR3 protein is CAWSETNYGYTF. CDR3 sequence (DNA): TGTGCCTGGAGTGAAACGAACTATGGCTACACCTTC.

The J gene is TRBJ1-2, the V gene TRBV29-1; no firm D call. The CDR3 contains 11 residues. The germline gives CDR1 SQVTM, CDR2 ANQGSEA. With 2 bases removed from V and 4 bases from J, the gap between germline ends came to 5 bases. CDR3 nucleotides: TGCAGCGTTGAATTCACCTATGGCTACACCTTC. Protein sequence: CSVEFTYGYTF.

As regards this clone: Within the sample, other DNA sequences also encode this same CDR3. The chain links TRBV5-1 to TRBJ2-7; D is unresolved. Trimming left V 0 bases short and J 6 bases short, with 7 bases between. Germline V gene sequence: CDR1 SGHRS, CDR2 YFSETQ. This CDR3 has 12 residues. CDR3 sequence: CASSLGGSEQYF. CDR3 sequence (DNA): TGCGCCAGCAGCTTGGGGGGTAGCGAGCAGTACTTC.